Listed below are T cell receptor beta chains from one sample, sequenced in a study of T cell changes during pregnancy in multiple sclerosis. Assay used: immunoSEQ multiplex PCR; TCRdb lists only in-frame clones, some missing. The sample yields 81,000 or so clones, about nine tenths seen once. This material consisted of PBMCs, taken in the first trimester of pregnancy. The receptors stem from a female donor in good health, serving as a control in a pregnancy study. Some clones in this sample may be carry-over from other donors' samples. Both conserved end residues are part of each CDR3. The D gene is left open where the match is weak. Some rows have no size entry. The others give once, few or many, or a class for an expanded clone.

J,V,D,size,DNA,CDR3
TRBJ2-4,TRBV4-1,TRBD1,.,TGCGCCAGCAGCTCCAGAGCGGGACAGGGAAAAAACATTCAGTACTTC,CASSSRAGQGKNIQYF
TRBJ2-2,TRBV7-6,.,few,TGTGCCAGCAGCTTAGCTCAGGGGTGGGCCGGGGAGCTGTTTTTT,CASSLAQGWAGELFF
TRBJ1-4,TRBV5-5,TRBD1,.,TGTGCCAGCAGCATTTCCGGGACAGGGCACCAAAAACTGTTTTTT,CASSISGTGHQKLFF
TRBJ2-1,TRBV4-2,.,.,TGTGCCAGCAGCCAAGATTTTGGCCGGCCTAGCGCTTACAATGAGCAGTTCTTC,CASSQDFGRPSAYNEQFF
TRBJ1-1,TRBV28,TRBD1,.,TGTGCCAGCAGTTTTAGGGGGCTGAACACTGAAGCTTTCTTT,CASSFRGLNTEAFF
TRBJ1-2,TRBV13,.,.,TGTGCCAGCAGGTCTACAGGGAACTATGGCTACACCTTC,CASRSTGNYGYTF
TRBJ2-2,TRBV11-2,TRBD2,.,TGTGCCAGCAGCTTGAATAGCGGGGGGGCCGGGGAGCTGTTTTTT,CASSLNSGGAGELFF
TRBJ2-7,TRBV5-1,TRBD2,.,TGCGCCAGCAGCTTGGATGGCGGGGGGACCTCCTACGAGCAGTACTTC,CASSLDGGGTSYEQYF
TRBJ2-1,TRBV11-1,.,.,TGTGCCAGCAACCCTAGGGGGAGTTGGAACAATGAGCAGTTCTTC,CASNPRGSWNNEQFF
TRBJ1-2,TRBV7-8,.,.,TGTGCCAGCAGCTTAGGGTTAGCCACCAGTAACTATGGCTACACCTTC,CASSLGLATSNYGYTF
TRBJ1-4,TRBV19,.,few,TGTGCCAGTAGTACAGCGATGAGGAGTGAAAAACTGTTTTTT,CASSTAMRSEKLFF
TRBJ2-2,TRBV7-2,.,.,TGTGCCAGCAGCTTAGGAAACAGGGACACCGGGGAGCTGTTTTTT,CASSLGNRDTGELFF
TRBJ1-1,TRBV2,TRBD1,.,TGTGCCAGCAGTGAACAGGGGGCTTTAGGCACTGAAGCTTTCTTT,CASSEQGALGTEAFF
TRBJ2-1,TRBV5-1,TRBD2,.,TGCGCCAGCAGCTTCGCGCGGGAGGGTGGGCAAGAGCAGTTCTTC,CASSFAREGGQEQFF
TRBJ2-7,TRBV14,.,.,TGTGCCAGCAGCCAAGATGACAGGTATTCCTACGAGCAGTACTTC,CASSQDDRYSYEQYF
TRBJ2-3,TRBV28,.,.,TGTGCCAGCTCCCCCCCAAGCACAGATACGCAGTATTTT,CASSPPSTDTQYF
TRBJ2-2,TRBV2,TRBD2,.,TGTGCCAGCAGCCCGCTAGCGGGAGGCACCGGGGAGCTGTTTTTT,CASSPLAGGTGELFF
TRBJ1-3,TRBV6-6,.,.,TGTGCCAGCAGTCAGACGGGGTTATCTGGAAACACCATATATTTT,CASSQTGLSGNTIYF
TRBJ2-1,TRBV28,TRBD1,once,TGTGCTATCGCCGGGACAGAAGGCTACAATGAGCAGTTCTTC,CAIAGTEGYNEQFF
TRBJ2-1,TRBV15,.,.,TGTGCCACCAGCAGAGATGCTAGCTCGGGTGGGCAGTTCTTC,CATSRDASSGGQFF
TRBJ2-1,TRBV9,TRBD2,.,TGTGCCAGCAGCCTACATAGCGGGAGCTCCTACAATGAGCAGTTCTTC,CASSLHSGSSYNEQFF
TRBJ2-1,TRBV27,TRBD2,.,TGTGCCAGCAGTTTAGCAGCGGGAAGGGTAGGGACTGAGCAGTTCTTC,CASSLAAGRVGTEQFF
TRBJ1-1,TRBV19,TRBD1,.,TGTGCCAGCGCTTGGGACAGAAACACTGAAGCTTTCTTT,CASAWDRNTEAFF
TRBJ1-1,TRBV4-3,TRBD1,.,TGCGCCAGCAGCCAAGAGACAGGGTCCACTGAAGCTTTCTTT,CASSQETGSTEAFF
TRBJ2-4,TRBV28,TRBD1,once,TGTGCCAGCAGTCCGGGACAGGTTGCCAAAAACATTCAGTACTTC,CASSPGQVAKNIQYF
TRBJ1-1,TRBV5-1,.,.,TGCGCCAGCAGCTTGGTTTCAGGAGGTGACACTGAAGCTTTCTTT,CASSLVSGGDTEAFF
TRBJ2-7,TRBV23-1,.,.,TGCGCCAGCAGCGATACACGGGACTCCTGGGACTACGAGCAGTACTTC,CASSDTRDSWDYEQYF
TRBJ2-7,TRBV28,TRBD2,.,TGTGCCAGCCAGTTTGGGACTAGCAGAAAGCAGTACTTC,CASQFGTSRKQYF
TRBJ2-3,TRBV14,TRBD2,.,TGTGCCAGCAGCCAAGGTTGGAGGGAGGGAAGAACAGATACGCAGTATTTT,CASSQGWREGRTDTQYF
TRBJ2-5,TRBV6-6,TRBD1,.,TGTGCCAGCAGTTCGCCGGGACAGGGTTACCAAGAGACCCAGTACTTC,CASSSPGQGYQETQYF
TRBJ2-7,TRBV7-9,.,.,TGTGCCAGCAGCTTCCGGGGGGCCGGACGCGAGCAGTACTTC,CASSFRGAGREQYF
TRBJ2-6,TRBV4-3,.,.,TGCGCCAGCAGCCAAGATCAGGTGAGGGCAGGGGCCAACGTCCTGACTTTC,CASSQDQVRAGANVLTF
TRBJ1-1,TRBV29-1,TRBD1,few,TGCAGCGCCCGACTTGACAGGGCAAACACTGAAGCTTTCTTT,CSARLDRANTEAFF
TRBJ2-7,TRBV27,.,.,TGTGCCAGCAGTTCGCGATCCTACGAGCAGTACTTC,CASSSRSYEQYF
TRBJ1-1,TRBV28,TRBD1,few,TGTGCCAGCAGTTTAACCCAGGGGGCGGGTGAGACTGAAGCTTTCTTT,CASSLTQGAGETEAFF
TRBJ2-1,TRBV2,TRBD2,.,TGTGCCAGCAGTGACAGCCTAGCGGGACACAATGAGCAGTTCTTC,CASSDSLAGHNEQFF
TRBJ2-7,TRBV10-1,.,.,TGCGCCAGCAGTGAGTCTGGCGGTACCTACGAGCAGTACTTC,CASSESGGTYEQYF
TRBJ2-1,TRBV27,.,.,TGTGCCAGCAGTTTAAGGGGCGATGAGCAGTTCTTC,CASSLRGDEQFF
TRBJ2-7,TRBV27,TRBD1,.,TGTGCCAGCAGCTCCGGGACAGGGGATTACGAGCAGTACTTC,CASSSGTGDYEQYF
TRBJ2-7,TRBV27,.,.,TGTGCCAGCAGTTGGAGGCAGAACAGCGAGCAGTACTTC,CASSWRQNSEQYF
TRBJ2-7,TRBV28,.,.,TGTGCCAGCAGTTTATTCATTTCCGCGTCCCGAGACAGCGATTCCGAGCAGTACTTC,CASSLFISASRDSDSEQYF
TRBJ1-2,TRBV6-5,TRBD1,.,TGTGCCAGCAGGCGGACAGGGGCGAACTATGGCTACACCTTC,CASRRTGANYGYTF
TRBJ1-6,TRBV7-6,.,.,TGTGCCAGCAGTTTAACAGGGAGTAATTCACCCCTCCACTTT,CASSLTGSNSPLHF
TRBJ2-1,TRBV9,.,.,TGTGCCAGCAGCGTAGAAGGGCTAGCTTTAAATGAGCAGTTCTTC,CASSVEGLALNEQFF
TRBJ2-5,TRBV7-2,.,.,TGTGCCAGCAGCTTAGCGGGCACTCAAGAGACCCAGTACTTC,CASSLAGTQETQYF
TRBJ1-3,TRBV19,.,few,TGTGCCGCCAAGTCCGGGACTTCCTCTGGAAACACCATATATTTT,CAAKSGTSSGNTIYF
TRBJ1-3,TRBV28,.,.,TGTGCCAGCAGTTTTACAACTGGAAACACCATATATTTT,CASSFTTGNTIYF
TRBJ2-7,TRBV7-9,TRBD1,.,TGTGCCAGCAGCTCAGGAAGGGGGACAGGGAACTACGAGCAGTACTTC,CASSSGRGTGNYEQYF
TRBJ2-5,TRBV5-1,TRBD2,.,TGCGCCAGCAGCGATAATATAGCGGGAGTTGAGACCCAGTACTTC,CASSDNIAGVETQYF
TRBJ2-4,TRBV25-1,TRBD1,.,TGTGCCAGCAGTGCTCGACAGGGGGCCACCAAAAACATTCAGTACTTC,CASSARQGATKNIQYF
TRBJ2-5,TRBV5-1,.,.,TGCGCCAGCAGCTTAAACCCGGCGGGGGAGACCCAGTACTTC,CASSLNPAGETQYF
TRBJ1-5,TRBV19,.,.,TGTGCCAGTAGTATTTGGCAGAATAGCAATCAGCCCCAGCATTTT,CASSIWQNSNQPQHF
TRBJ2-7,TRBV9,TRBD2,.,TGTGCCAGCAGCCCTGGGACTAGCGTTTTTGGCCTCGAGCAGTACTTC,CASSPGTSVFGLEQYF
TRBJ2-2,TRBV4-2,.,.,TGTGCCAGCAGCCAATCGCCTTCGGCCGGGGAGCTGTTTTTT,CASSQSPSAGELFF
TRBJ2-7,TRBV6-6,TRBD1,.,TGTGCCAGCAGACCTCCCCGGGACAGGGGCTACGAGCAGTACTTC,CASRPPRDRGYEQYF